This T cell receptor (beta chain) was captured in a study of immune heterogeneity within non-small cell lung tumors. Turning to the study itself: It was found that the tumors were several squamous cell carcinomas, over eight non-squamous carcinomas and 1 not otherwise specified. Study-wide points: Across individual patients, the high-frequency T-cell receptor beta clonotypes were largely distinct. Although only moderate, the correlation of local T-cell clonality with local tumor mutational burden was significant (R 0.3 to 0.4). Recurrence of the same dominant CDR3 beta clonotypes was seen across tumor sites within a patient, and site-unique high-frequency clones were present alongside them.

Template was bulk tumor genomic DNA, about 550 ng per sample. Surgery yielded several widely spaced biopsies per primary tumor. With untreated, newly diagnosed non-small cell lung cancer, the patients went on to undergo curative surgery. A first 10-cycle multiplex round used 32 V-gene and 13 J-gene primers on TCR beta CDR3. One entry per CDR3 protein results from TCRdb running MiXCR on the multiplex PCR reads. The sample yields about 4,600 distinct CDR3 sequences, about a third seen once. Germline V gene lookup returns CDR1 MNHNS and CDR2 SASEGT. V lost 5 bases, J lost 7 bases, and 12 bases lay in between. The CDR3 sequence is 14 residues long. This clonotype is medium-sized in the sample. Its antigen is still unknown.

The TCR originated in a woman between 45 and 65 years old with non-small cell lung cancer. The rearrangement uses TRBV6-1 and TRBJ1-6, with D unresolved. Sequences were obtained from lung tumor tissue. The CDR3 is CASSLTTWNSPLHF. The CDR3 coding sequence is TGTGCCAGCAGTCTGACCACTTGGAATTCACCCCTCCACTTT.